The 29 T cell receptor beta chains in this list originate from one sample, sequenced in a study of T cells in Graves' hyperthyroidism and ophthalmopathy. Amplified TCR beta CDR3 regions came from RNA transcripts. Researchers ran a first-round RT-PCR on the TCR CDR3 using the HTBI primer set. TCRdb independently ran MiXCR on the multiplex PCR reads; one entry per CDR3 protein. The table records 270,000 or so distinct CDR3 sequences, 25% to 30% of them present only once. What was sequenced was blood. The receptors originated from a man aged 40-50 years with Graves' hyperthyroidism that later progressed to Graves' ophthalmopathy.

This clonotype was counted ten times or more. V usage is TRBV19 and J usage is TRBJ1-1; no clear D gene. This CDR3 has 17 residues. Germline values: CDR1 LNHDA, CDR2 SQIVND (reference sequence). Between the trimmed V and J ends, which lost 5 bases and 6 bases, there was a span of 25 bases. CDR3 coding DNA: TGTGCCAGTAGTGCCCAAGGGTTTACCGGCGGAGGTCCTGAAGCTTTCTTT. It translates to CASSAQGFTGGGPEAFF.

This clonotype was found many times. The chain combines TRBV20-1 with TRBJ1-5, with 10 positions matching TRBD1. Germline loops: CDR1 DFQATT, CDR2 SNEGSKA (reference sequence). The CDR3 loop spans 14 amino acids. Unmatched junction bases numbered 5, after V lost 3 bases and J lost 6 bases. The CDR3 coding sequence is TGCAGTGCTAGGAGCGGGACAGGGGTTCAGCCCCAGCATTTT. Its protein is CSARSGTGVQPQHF.

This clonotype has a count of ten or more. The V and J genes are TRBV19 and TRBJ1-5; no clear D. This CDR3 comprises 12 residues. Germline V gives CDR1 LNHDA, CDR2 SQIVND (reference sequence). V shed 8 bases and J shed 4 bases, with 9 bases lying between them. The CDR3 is CASEDGNQPQHF. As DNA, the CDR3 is TGTGCCAGTGAGGACGGGAATCAGCCCCAGCATTTT.

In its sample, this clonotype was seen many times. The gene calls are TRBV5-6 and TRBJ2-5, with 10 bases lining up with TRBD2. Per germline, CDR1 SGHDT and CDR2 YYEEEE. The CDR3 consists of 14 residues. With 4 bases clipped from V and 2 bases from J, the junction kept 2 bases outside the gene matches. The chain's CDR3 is CASSRLAGQETQYF. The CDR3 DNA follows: TGTGCCAGCAGCCGACTAGCGGGTCAAGAGACCCAGTACTTC.

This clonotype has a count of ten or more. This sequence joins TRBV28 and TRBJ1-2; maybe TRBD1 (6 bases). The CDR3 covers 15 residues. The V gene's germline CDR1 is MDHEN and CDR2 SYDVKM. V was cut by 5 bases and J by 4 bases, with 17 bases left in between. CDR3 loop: CASSLPQGHRYGYTF. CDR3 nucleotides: TGTGCCAGCAGTCTCCCGCAGGGGCATCGCTATGGCTACACCTTC.

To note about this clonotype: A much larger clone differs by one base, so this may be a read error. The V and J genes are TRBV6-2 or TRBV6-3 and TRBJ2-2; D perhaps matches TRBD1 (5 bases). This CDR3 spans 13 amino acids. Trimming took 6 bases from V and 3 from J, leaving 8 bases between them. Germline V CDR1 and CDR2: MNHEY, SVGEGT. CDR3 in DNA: TGTGCCAGCAGCAGACAGTACACCGGGGAGCTGTTTTTT. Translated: CASSRQYTGELFF.

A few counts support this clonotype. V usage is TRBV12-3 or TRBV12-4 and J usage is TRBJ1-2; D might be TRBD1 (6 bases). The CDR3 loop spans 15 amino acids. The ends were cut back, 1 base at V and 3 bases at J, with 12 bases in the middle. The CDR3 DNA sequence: TGTGCCAGCAGTTTAGGGACAGACTATTACTATGGCTACACCTTC. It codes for CASSLGTDYYYGYTF.

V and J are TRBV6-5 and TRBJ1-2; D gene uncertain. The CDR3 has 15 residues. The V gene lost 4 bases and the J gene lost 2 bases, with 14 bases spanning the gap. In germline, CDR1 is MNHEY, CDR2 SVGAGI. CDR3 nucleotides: TGTGCCAGCAGTTCAACCCTCGGAGGGAACTATGGCTACACCTTC. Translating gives CASSSTLGGNYGYTF.

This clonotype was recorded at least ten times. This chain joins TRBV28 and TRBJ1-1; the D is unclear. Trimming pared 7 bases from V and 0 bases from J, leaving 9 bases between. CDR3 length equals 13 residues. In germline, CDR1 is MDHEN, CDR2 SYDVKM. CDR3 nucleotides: TGTGCCAGCACTTCAACAGTGAACACTGAAGCTTTCTTT. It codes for CASTSTVNTEAFF.

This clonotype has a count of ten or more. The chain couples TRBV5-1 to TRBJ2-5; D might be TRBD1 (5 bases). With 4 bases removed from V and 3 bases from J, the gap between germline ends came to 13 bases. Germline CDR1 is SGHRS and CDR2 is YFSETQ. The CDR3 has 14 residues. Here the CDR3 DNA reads TGCGCCAGCAGCCCGGCCAGGGCAGAAGAGACCCAGTACTTC. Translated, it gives CASSPARAEETQYF. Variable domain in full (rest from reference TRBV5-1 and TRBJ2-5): KAGVTQTPRYLIKTRGQQVTLSCSPISGHRSVSWYQQTPGQGLQFLFEYFSETQRNKGNFPGRFSGRQFSNSRSEMNVSTLELGDSALYLCASSPARAEETQYFGPGTRLLVL.

The DNA of the CDR3 is TGTGCCAGCAGGAGGGGGAAGGCTGAAGCTTTCTTT. This sequence encodes CASRRGKAEAFF. The chain is built from TRBV28 and TRBJ1-1; D is possibly TRBD1 (6 bases). This CDR3 has 12 residues. Germline CDR1 reads MDHEN; CDR2 reads SYDVKM. The V end lost 6 bases, the J end lost 6 bases, and 11 bases lay between the germline ends. The complete variable domain, with remaining parts taken from reference TRBV28 and TRBJ1-1, reads DVKVTQSSRYLVKRTGEKVFLECVQDMDHENMFWYRQDPGLGLRLIYFSYDVKMKEKGDIPEGYSVSREKKERFSLILESASTNQTSMYLCASRRGKAEAFFGQGTRLTVV.

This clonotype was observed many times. CDR3 in amino acids: CASSRILTGFTGELFF. For the CDR3, the DNA is TGCGCCAGCAGCCGAATTTTAACGGGATTTACCGGGGAGCTGTTTTTT. J is TRBJ2-2 and V is TRBV5-1, with D perhaps matching TRBD2 (5 bases). Trimming cost V 4 bases and J 5 bases, with 18 bases left between them. The germline CDR1 and CDR2 sequences are SGHRS and YFSETQ. The CDR3 has 16 residues.

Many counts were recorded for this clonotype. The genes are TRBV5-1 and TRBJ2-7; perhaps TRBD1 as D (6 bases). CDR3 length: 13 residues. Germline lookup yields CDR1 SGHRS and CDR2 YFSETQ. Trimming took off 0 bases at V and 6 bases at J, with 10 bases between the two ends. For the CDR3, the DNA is TGCGCCAGCAGCTTGGAGGCAGGGGTCGAGCAGTACTTC. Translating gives CASSLEAGVEQYF.

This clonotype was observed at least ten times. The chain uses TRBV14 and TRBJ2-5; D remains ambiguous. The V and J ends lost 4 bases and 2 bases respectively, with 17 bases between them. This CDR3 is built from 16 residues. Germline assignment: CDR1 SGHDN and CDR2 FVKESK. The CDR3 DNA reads TGTGCCAGCAGCCCAGGCTACCGGCCGTCACAAGAGACCCAGTACTTC. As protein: CASSPGYRPSQETQYF. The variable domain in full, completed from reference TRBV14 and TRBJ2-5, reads EAGVTQFPSHSVIEKGQTVTLRCDPISGHDNLYWYRRVMGKEIKFLLHFVKESKQDESGMPNNRFLAERTGGTYSTLKVQPAELEDSGVYFCASSPGYRPSQETQYFGPGTRLLVL.

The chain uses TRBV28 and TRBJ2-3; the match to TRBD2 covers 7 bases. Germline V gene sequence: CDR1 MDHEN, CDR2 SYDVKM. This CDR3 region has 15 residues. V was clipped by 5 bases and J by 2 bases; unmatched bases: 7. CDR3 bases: TGTGCCAGCAGTCCCAGACTAGCAGACACAGATACGCAGTATTTT. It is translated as CASSPRLADTDTQYF.

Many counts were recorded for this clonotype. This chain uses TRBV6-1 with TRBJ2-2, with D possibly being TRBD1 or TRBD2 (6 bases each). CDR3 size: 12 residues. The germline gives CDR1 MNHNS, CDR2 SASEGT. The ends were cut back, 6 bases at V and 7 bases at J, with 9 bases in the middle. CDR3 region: CASSGGGGELFF. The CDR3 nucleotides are TGTGCCAGCAGCGGGGGCGGCGGGGAGCTGTTTTTT.

The CDR3 reads CASSWTSSGAYEQYF. CDR3 bases: TGTGCCAGCAGCTGGACCTCCTCGGGAGCCTACGAGCAGTACTTC. The chain uses TRBV28 and TRBJ2-7; D possibly corresponds to TRBD2 (6 bases). This CDR3 is built from 15 residues. The V end lost 6 bases, the J end lost 2 bases, and 17 bases lay between the germline ends. Germline values: CDR1 MDHEN, CDR2 SYDVKM.

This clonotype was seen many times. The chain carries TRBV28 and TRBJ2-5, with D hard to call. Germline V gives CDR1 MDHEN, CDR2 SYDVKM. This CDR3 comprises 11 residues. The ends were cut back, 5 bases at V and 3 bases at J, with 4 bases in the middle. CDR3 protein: CASSIKETQYF. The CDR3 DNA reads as TGTGCCAGCAGTATAAAAGAGACCCAGTACTTC.

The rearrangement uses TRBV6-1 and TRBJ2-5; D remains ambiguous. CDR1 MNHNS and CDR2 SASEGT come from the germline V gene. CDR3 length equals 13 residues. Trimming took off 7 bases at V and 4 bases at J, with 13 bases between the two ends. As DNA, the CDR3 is TGTGCCAGCATTCGGTCCCTGCGAGAGACCCAGTACTTC. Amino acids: CASIRSLRETQYF.

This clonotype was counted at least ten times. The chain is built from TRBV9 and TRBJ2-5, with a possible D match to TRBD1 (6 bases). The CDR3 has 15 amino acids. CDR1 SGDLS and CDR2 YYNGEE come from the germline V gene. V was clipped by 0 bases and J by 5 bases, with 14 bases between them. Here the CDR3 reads CASSVEGRGGETQYF. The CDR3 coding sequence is TGTGCCAGCAGCGTAGAGGGCAGGGGTGGTGAGACCCAGTACTTC. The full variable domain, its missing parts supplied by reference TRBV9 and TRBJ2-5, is DSGVTQTPKHLITATGQRVTLRCSPRSGDLSVYWYQQSLDQGLQFLIQYYNGEERAKGNILERFSAQQFPDLHSELNLSSLELGDSALYFCASSVEGRGGETQYFGPGTRLLVL.

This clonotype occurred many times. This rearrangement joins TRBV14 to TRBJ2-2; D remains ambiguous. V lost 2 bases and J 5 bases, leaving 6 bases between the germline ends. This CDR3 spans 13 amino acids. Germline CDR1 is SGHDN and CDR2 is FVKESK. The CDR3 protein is CASSQRLTGELFF. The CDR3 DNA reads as TGTGCCAGCAGCCAAAGACTTACCGGGGAGCTGTTTTTT.

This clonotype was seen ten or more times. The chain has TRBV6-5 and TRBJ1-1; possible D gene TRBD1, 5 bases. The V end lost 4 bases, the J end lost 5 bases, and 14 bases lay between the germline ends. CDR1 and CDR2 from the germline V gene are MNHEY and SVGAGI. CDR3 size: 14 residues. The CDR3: CASSSRGLITEAFF. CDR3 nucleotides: TGTGCCAGCAGTTCCCGGGGGTTGATAACTGAAGCTTTCTTT.

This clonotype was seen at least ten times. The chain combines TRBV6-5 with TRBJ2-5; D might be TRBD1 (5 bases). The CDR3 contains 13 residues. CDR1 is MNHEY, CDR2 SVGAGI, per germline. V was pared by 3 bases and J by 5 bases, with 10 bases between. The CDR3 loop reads CASSYSGRETQYF. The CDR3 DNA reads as TGTGCCAGCAGTTATTCAGGGCGGGAGACCCAGTACTTC.

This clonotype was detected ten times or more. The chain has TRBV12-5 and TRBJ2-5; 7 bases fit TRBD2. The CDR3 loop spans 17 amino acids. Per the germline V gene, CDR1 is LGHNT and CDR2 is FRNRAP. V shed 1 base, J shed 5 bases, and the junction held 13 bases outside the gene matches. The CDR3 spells CASGLGRTSNLVETQYF. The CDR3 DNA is TGTGCTAGTGGTTTGGGGAGGACTAGTAACCTGGTGGAGACCCAGTACTTC.

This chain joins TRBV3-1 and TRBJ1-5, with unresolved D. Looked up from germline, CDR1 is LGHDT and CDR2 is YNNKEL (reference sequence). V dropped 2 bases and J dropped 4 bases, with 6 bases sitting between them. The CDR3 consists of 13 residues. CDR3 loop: CASSQRVNQPQHF. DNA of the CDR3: TGTGCCAGCAGCCAACGGGTAAATCAGCCCCAGCATTTT.

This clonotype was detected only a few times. The CDR3 sequence is CASSQVVGQQYF. CDR3 nucleotide sequence: TGTGCCAGCAGCCAAGTAGTGGGACAGCAGTACTTC. This sequence joins TRBV14 and TRBJ2-7; D could derive from TRBD1 or TRBD2 (5 bases each). The V gene lost 1 base and the J gene lost 8 bases, with 9 bases spanning the gap. The CDR3 is made up of 12 amino acids. Germline loops: CDR1 SGHDN, CDR2 FVKESK.

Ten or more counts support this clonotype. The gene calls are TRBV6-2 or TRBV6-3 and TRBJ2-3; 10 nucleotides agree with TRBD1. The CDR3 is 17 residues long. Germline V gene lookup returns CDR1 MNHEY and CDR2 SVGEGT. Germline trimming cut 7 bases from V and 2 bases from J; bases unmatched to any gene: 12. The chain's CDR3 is CASIPATGTGDTDTQYF. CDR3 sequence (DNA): TGTGCCAGCATCCCAGCAACGGGGACAGGGGACACAGATACGCAGTATTTT.

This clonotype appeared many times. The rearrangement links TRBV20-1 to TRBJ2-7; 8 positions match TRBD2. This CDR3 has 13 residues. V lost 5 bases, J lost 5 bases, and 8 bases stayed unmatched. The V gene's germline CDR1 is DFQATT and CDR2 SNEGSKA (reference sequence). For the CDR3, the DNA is TGCAGTGCTGCAATGGGACTAGGGGACGAGCAGTACTTC. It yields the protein CSAAMGLGDEQYF.

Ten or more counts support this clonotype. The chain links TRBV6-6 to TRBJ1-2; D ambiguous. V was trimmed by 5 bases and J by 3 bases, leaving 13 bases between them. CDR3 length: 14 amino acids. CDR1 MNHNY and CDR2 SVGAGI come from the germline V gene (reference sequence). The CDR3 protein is CASSLMDGDYGYTF. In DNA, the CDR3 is TGTGCCAGCAGTCTTATGGACGGAGACTATGGCTACACCTTC.